This T cell receptor (beta chain) came from a study of Ad26.COV2.S vaccination and SARS-CoV-2 variants. Study context: Ad26.COV2.S, an intramuscular injection, was given once or twice 56 days apart.

Treatment reported: over 15 received Ad26.COV2.S at low or high dose, single or two shots; about five received placebo; per-sample allocation not given. Sampling was performed 63 days after the first vaccine or placebo injection. This CDR3 contains 16 residues. Germline trimming cut 3 bases from V and 1 base from J; bases unmatched to any gene: 4. CDR1 and CDR2 from the germline V gene are LGHDT and YNNKEL (reference sequence). Some clones are missing from TCRdb's copy, which holds only in-frame ones; the method was immunoSEQ multiplex PCR. The sample yields about 400,000 clones, about nine tenths seen once.

The sequencing used peripheral blood, collected in a trial of Ad26.COV2.S vaccine versus placebo. The V call is TRBV3-1 (or the pseudogene TRBV3-2), the J call TRBJ2-3; 10 nucleotides line up with TRBD2. This TCR was sampled from a person between 18 and 59 years old who received the Ad26.COV2.S COVID-19 vaccine or a placebo. CDR3 coding DNA: TGTGCCAGCAGCCACATTCTAGCGGGGGGCACAGATACGCAGTATTTT. It yields the protein CASSHILAGGTDTQYF.